One sample yielded the 5 T cell receptor beta chains listed below, sequenced in a study of PD-L1 blockade in urothelial cancer. Some clones are missing from TCRdb's copy, which holds only in-frame ones; the method was immunoSEQ multiplex PCR. This table holds tens of thousands of clones, roughly nine tenths found once. The sample was PBMCs, taken around atezolizumab (anti-PD-L1) treatment. The receptor source for this set is a woman aged 70-85 years with urothelial cancer.

The V call is TRBV6-5, the J call TRBJ2-2; D is uncertain. Trimming shortened V by 5 bases and J by 2 bases, and 12 bases separated the two germline ends. Germline values: CDR1 MNHEY, CDR2 SVGAGI. The CDR3 contains 15 residues. The CDR3 DNA is TGTGCCAGCAGTCGAGACTTTTCTAACACCGGGGAGCTGTTTTTT. Translated: CASSRDFSNTGELFF.

V gene TRBV12-5 combines with J gene TRBJ2-7, with 7 bases matching TRBD2. Germline-derived CDR1 and CDR2 are LGHNT and FRNRAP. Losses at the gene ends were 9 bases for V and 7 bases for J; bases not matched to a gene: 12. The CDR3 consists of 13 residues. CDR3 region: CASARGRGEEQYF. CDR3 in DNA: TGTGCTAGCGCCCGGGGGAGGGGTGAGGAGCAGTACTTC.

The V and J genes are TRBV9 and TRBJ1-5, with 10 bases that match TRBD1. The CDR3 is 15 amino acids. CDR1 SGDLS and CDR2 YYNGEE come from the germline V gene. V was pared by 4 bases and J by 5 bases, with 6 bases of the junction left unmatched. CDR3 sequence reads: CASSPRQGAYQPQHF. CDR3 nucleotides: TGTGCCAGCAGCCCTCGACAGGGGGCGTATCAGCCCCAGCATTTT.

This sequence joins TRBV4-1 and TRBJ2-7, with 7 bases matching TRBD1. This CDR3 is 14 amino acids long. Germline V lookup: CDR1 MGHRA, CDR2 YSYEKL. Losses at the gene ends were 3 bases for V and 5 bases for J; bases not matched to a gene: 7. CDR3 protein: CASSQARQGHEQYF. In DNA, the CDR3 is TGCGCCAGCAGCCAGGCCCGACAGGGTCACGAGCAGTACTTC.

Written as DNA, the CDR3 is TGCGCCAGCAGCCAGGGACTAGCGGGGGATTTAGAGACCCAGTACTTC. Its protein is CASSQGLAGDLETQYF. The chain carries TRBV4-3 and TRBJ2-5, with 14 positions matching TRBD2. J gave up 4 bases and V 3 bases, and 4 bases lay outside the gene matches. Per germline, CDR1 LGHNA and CDR2 YSLEER. There are 16 residues in the CDR3.